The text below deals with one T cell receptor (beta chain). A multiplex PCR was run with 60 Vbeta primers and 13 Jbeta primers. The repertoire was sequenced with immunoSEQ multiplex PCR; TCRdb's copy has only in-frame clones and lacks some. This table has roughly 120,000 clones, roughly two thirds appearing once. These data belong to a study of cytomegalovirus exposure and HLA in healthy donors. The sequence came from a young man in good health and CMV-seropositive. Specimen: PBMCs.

This chain's CDR3 is CASSSRAGTTDTQYF. The DNA for the CDR3 is TGTGCCAGCAGCTCCCGAGCGGGGACCACAGATACGCAGTATTTT. V usage is TRBV9 and J usage is TRBJ2-3; TRBD2 agrees at 7 bases. CDR1 and CDR2 (germline): SGDLS, YYNGEE. V lost 4 bases to trimming and J lost 2 bases; unmatched junction nucleotides: 7. This CDR3 contains 15 residues.